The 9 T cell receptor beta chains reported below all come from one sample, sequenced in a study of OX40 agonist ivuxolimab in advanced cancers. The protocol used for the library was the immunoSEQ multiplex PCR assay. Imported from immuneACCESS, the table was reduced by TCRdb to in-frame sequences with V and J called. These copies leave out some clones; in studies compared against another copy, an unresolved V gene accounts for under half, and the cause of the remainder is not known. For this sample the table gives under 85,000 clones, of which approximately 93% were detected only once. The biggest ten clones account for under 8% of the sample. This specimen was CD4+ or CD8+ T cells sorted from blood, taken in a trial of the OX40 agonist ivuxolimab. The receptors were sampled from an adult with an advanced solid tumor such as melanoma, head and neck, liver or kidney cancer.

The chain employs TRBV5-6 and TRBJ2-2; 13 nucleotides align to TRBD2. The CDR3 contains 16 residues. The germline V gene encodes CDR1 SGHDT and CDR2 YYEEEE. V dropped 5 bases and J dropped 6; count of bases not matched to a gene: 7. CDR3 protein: CASRYGLAGVPGELFF. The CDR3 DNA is TGTGCCAGCAGATACGGACTAGCGGGAGTCCCCGGGGAGCTGTTTTTT. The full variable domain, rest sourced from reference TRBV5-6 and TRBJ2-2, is DAGVTQSPTHLIKTRGQQVTLRCSPKSGHDTVSWYQQALGQGPQFIFQYYEEEERQRGNFPDRFSGHQFPNYSSELNVNALLLGDSALYLCASRYGLAGVPGELFFGEGSRLTVL.

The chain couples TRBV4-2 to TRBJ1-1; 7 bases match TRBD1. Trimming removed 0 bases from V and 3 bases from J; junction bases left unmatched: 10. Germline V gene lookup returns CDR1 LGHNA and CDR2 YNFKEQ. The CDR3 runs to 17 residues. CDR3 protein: CASSQDPEQGLYTEAFF. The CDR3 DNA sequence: TGTGCCAGCAGCCAAGATCCGGAACAGGGGCTGTACACTGAAGCTTTCTTT.

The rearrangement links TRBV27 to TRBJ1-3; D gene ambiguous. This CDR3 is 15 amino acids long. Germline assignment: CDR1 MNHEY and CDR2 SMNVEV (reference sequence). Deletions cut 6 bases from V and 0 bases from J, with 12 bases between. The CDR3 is CASRVTAFSGNTIYF. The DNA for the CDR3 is TGTGCCAGCAGGGTAACGGCGTTCTCTGGAAACACCATATATTTT.

The CDR3 DNA follows: TGTGCCAGCAGCCTAGCGGCAAATGAGCAGTTCTTC. This translates into CASSLAANEQFF. The genes are TRBV14 and TRBJ2-1; the D gene is possibly TRBD2 (6 bases). The V end lost 4 bases, the J end lost 7 bases, and 8 bases lay between the germline ends. The CDR3 loop spans 12 amino acids. In germline, CDR1 is SGHDN, CDR2 FVKESK.

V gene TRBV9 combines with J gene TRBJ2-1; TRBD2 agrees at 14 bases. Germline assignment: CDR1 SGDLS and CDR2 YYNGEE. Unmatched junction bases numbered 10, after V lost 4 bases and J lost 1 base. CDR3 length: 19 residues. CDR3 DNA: TGTGCCAGCAGCTCCTCGGGACTAGCGGGAGACCGGTCCTACAATGAGCAGTTCTTC. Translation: CASSSSGLAGDRSYNEQFF.

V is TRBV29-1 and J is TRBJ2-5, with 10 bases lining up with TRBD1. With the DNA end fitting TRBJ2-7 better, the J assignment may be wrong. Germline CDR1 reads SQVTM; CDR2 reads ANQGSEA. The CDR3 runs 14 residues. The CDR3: CSGLGTGDSYEQYF. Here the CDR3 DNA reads TGCAGCGGTCTAGGGACAGGGGACTCCTACGAGCAGTACTTC.

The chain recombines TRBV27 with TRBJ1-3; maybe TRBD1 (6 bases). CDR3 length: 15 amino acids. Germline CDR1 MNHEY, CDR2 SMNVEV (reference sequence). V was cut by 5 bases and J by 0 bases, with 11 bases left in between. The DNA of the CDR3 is TGTGCCAGCAGTGCGACAGGCGCCTCTGGAAACACCATATATTTT. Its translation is CASSATGASGNTIYF.

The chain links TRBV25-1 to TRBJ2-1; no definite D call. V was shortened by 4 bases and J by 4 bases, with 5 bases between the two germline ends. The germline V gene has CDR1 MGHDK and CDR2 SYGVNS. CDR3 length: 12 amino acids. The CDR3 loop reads CASSVAYNEQFF. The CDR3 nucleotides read TGTGCCAGCAGTGTGGCTTACAATGAGCAGTTCTTC.

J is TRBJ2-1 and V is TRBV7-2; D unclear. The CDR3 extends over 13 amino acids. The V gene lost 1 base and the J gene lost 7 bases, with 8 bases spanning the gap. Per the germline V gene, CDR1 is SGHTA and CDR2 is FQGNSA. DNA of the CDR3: TGTGCCAGCAGCTTAGGTGACTGGAATGAGCAGTTCTTC. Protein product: CASSLGDWNEQFF.